The rows below give T cell receptor beta chains drawn from one sample of a study of cytomegalovirus exposure and HLA in healthy donors. The table came from immunoSEQ multiplex PCR; TCRdb's copy has only in-frame clones and leaves some out. The sample has about 190,000 clones, more than 60% seen once. Sequenced: PBMCs. All receptors derive from a woman between 25 and 40 years old in good health and CMV-seropositive. CDR3s include the opening cysteine and the closing phenylalanine or tryptophan.

TRBV5-4	CASSPRGPSNEQFF
TRBV28	CASTLTLTGMGGYTF
TRBV29-1	CSVEELAGGYNEQFF
TRBV27	CASSTTGGYTEAFF
TRBV27	CASSRTGESAEAFF
TRBV28	CASRPLGGLNIQYF
TRBV5-8	CASSFVGQPQHF
TRBV4-1	CASSQDGIAPSETQYF
TRBV6-5	CASRPDRDRGGYTF
TRBV5-6	CASSPRRGAGNTEAFF
TRBV15	CATSRDPMGQGEQYF
TRBV4-2	CASSQERTGMRGYTF
TRBV7-2	CASSPRGWDTIYF
TRBV4-3	CASSLFTGDLSGNTIYF
TRBV9	CASSVDRLADYNEQFF
TRBV5-1	CASSLGTSSNQPQHF
TRBV9	CASSGYRGEETQYF
TRBV9	CASSPGDRGIETQYF
TRBV9	CASSAGGGGVQLVYKNIQYF
TRBV28	CASRSTGYEQYF
TRBV6-5	CASYSNYGYTF
TRBV18	CASSPTGQGYSPLHF
TRBV6-1	CASSAPGGRREKLFF
TRBV29-1	CSVEDTGASGANVLTF
TRBV27	CASSFSAGTGVYEQFF